This entry features one T cell receptor (beta chain) sequence. This CDR3 has 15 amino acids. Trimming removed 1 base at V and 0 bases at J, with 7 bases between. Germline V CDR1 and CDR2: MGHRA, YSYEKL. The sample is drawn from a study of cytomegalovirus exposure and HLA in healthy donors. 13 Jbeta primers and 60 Vbeta primers were used for the PCR. Data came from immunoSEQ multiplex PCR; TCRdb stores just in-frame clones and leaves some out. The sample yields 220,000 or so clones, 75% seen once. The specimen sequenced was PBMCs. The J gene is TRBJ1-5, the V gene TRBV4-1; no firm D call. The clonotype comes from a woman in her 30s in good health and CMV-seronegative. The CDR3 is CASSQAVSSNQPQHF. Here the CDR3 DNA reads TGCGCCAGCAGCCAAGCAGTATCTAGCAATCAGCCCCAGCATTTT.